The entry below gives a single T cell receptor (beta chain) sequence along with its context. Its antigen is undetermined. Germline values: CDR1 KGHSH, CDR2 LQKENI. This CDR3 spans 14 amino acids. V was trimmed by 3 bases and J by 8 bases, leaving 14 bases between them. The data belong to a study of T cells in Graves' hyperthyroidism and ophthalmopathy. Findings and limits, study-wide: Blood samples included most of the expanded thyroid clonotypes exceeding 0.001.

Disease duration was under 3 months in the ophthalmopathy patients, who also had a Clinical Activity Score of at least 3 and a NOSPECS grade of at least 4. The PBMCs had their origin in less than 13 ml of fresh peripheral blood. Researchers amplified the TCR beta CDR3 regions from RNA transcripts. HTBI primers drove first-round RT-PCR of the TCR CDR3. TCRdb re-analysed the multiplex PCR reads in MiXCR, keeping a single row per CDR3 protein. The sample lists 45,000 to 60,000 distinct CDR3 sequences; about 50% were seen once. The receptor's source is a woman aged 25 to 39 with Graves' ophthalmopathy. The sequenced sample was blood. This chain connects TRBV18 to TRBJ1-3; perhaps TRBD1 as D (5 bases). CDR3 coding DNA: TGTGCCAGCTCACCGGCCAGGGCAAGGGACACCATATATTTT. It specifies CASSPARARDTIYF.